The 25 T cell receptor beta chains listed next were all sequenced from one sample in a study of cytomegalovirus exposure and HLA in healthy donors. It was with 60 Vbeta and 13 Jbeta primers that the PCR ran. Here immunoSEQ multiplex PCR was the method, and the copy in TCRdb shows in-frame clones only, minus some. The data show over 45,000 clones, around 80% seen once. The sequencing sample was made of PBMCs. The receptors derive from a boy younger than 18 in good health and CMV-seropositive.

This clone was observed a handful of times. This CDR3 reads CASSRDRHNEQFF. The CDR3, as DNA: TGTGCCAGCAGCCGGGACAGGCACAATGAGCAGTTCTTC. The J gene is TRBJ2-1, the V gene TRBV6-6, with 8 nucleotides matching TRBD1. Trimming cost V 6 bases and J 5 bases; bases outside gene matches: 3. This CDR3 is 13 amino acids long. CDR1 and CDR2 (germline): MNHNY, SVGAGI (reference sequence).

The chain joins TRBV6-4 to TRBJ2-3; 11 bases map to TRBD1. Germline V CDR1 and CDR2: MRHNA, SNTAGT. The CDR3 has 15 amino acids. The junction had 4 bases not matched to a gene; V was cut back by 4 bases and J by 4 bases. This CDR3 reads CASSGTGGSADTQYF. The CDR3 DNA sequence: TGTGCCAGCAGTGGGACAGGGGGCTCTGCAGATACGCAGTATTTT.

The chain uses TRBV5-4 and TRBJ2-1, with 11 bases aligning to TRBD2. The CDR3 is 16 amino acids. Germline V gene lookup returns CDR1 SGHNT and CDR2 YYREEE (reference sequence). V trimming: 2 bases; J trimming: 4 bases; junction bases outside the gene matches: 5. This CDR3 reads CASSFQPSGGYNEQFF. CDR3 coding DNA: TGTGCCAGCAGCTTTCAACCTAGCGGGGGGTACAATGAGCAGTTCTTC.

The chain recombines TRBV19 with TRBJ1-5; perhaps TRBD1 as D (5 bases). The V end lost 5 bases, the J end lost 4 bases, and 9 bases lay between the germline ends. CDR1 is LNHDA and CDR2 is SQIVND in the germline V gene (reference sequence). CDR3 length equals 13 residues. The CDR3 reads CASSFQGNQPQHF. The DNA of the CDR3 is TGTGCCAGTAGTTTCCAGGGTAATCAGCCCCAGCATTTT.

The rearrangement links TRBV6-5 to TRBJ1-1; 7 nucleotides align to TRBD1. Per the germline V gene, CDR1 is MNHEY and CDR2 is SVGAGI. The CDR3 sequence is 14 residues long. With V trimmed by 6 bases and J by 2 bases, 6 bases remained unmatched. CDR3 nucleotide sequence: TGTGCCAGCAGAACGGGACAGCTTAACACTGAAGCTTTCTTT. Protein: CASRTGQLNTEAFF.

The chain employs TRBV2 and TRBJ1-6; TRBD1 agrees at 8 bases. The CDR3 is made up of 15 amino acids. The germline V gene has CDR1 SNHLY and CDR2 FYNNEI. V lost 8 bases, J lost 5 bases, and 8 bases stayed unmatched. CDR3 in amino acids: CASRPGQVNNSPLHF. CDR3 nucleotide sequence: TGTGCCAGCCGGCCGGGACAGGTGAATAATTCACCCCTCCACTTT.

Here the CDR3 DNA reads TGTGCCAGTAGTATAGGGGGACAGGGAGCCTACGAGCAGTACTTC. It is translated as CASSIGGQGAYEQYF. The chain employs TRBV19 and TRBJ2-7; 9 bases line up with TRBD1. The CDR3 has 15 residues. CDR1 and CDR2 (germline): LNHDA, SQIVND (reference sequence). V lost 1 base to trimming and J lost 2 bases; unmatched junction nucleotides: 3.

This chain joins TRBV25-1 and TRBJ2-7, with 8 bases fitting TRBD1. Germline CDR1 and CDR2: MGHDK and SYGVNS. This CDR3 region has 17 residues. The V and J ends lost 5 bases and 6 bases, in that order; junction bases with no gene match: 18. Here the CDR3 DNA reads TGTGCCAGCAGTCAAACGGTCGGACAGGGAGAAAATCCCGAGCAGTACTTC. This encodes CASSQTVGQGENPEQYF.

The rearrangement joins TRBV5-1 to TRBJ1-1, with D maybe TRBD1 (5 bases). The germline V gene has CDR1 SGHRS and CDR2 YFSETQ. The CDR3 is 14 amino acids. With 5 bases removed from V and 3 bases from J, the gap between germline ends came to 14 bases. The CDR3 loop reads CASRNYVGHTEAFF. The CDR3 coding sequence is TGCGCCAGCAGGAATTATGTGGGGCACACTGAAGCTTTCTTT. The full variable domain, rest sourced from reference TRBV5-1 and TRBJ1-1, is KAGVTQTPRYLIKTRGQQVTLSCSPISGHRSVSWYQQTPGQGLQFLFEYFSETQRNKGNFPGRFSGRQFSNSRSEMNVSTLELGDSALYLCASRNYVGHTEAFFGQGTRLTVV.

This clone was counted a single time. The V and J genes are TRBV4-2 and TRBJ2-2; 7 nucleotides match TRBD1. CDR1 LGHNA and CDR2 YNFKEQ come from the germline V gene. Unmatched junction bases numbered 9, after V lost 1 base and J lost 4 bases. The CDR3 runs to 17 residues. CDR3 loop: CASSQVRTGGLTGELFF. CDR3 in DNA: TGTGCCAGCAGCCAAGTCCGGACAGGTGGCCTCACCGGGGAGCTGTTTTTT.

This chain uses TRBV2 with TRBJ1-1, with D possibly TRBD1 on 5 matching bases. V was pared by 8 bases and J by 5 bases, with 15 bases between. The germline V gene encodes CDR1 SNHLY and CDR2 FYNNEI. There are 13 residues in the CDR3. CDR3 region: CASPGGRKTEAFF. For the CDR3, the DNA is TGTGCCAGCCCGGGGGGGAGGAAAACTGAAGCTTTCTTT.

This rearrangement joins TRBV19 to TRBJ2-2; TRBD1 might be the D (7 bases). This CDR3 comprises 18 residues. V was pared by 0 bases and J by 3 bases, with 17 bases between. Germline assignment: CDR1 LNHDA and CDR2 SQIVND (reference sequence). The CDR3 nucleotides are TGTGCCAGTAGTATAGATCCCCCAGGGGGGCGCGACACCGGGGAGCTGTTTTTT. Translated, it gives CASSIDPPGGRDTGELFF. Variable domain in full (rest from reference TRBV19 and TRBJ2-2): DGGITQSPKYLFRKEGQNVTLSCEQNLNHDAMYWYRQDPGQGLRLIYYSQIVNDFQKGDIAEGYSVSREKKESFPLTVTSAQKNPTAFYLCASSIDPPGGRDTGELFFGEGSRLTVL.

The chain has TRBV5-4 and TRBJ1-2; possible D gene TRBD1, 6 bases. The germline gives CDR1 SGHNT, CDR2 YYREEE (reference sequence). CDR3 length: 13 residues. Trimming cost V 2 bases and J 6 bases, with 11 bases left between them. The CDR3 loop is CASSLTGWDGYTF. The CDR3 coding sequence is TGTGCCAGCAGCTTAACAGGGTGGGATGGCTACACCTTC.

The CDR3 loop is CASSYSTAAGELFF. DNA of the CDR3: TGTGCCAGCAGTTACTCGACCGCGGCCGGGGAGCTGTTTTTT. The rearrangement uses TRBV6-6 and TRBJ2-2; D is undetermined. V lost 0 bases to trimming and J lost 6 bases, with 8 bases between them. This CDR3 has 14 amino acids. Germline V CDR1 and CDR2: MNHNY, SVGAGI (reference sequence).

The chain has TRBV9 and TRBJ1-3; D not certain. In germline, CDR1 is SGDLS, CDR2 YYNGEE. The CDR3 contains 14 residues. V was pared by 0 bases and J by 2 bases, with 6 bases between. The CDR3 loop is CASSVALAGNTIYF. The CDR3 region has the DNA TGTGCCAGCAGCGTAGCTTTAGCTGGAAACACCATATATTTT.

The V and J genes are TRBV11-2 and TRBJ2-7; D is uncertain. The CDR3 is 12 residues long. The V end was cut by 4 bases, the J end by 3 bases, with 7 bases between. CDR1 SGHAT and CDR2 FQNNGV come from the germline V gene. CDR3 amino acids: CASSSSVYEQYF. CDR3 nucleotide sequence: TGTGCCAGCAGCTCCTCCGTCTACGAGCAGTACTTC.

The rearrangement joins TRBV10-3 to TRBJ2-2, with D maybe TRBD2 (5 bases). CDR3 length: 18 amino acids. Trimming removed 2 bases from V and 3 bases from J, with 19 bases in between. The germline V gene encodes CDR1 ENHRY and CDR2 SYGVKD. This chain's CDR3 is CAISEEGKRDFYTGELFF. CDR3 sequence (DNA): TGTGCCATCAGTGAGGAAGGGAAGAGGGATTTCTACACCGGGGAGCTGTTTTTT.

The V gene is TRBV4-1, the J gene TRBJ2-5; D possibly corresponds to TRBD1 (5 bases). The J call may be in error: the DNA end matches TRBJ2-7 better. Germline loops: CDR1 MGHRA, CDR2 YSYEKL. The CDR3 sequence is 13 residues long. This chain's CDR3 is CASSQDLGREQYF. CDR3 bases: TGCGCCAGCAGCCAAGATTTGGGGCGCGAGCAGTACTTC.

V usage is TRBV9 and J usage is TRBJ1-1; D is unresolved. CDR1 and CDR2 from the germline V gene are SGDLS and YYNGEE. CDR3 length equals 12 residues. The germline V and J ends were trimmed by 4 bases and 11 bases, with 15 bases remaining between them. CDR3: CASSPEAREAFF. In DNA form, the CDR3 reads TGTGCCAGCAGCCCCGAAGCGAGGGAGGCTTTCTTT.

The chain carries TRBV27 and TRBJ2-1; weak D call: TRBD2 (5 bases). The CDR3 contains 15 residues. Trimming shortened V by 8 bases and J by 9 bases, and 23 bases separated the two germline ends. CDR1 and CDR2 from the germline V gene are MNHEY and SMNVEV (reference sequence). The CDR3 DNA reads TGTGCCAGCCGATTGGAGACTATTGGTGGGAGTGAGCAGTTCTTC. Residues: CASRLETIGGSEQFF.

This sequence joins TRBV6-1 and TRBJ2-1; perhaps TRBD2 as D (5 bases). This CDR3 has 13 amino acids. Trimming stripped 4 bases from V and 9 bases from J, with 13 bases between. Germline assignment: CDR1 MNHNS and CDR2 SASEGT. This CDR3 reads CASSAGSLTEQFF. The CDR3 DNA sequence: TGTGCCAGCAGTGCGGGGTCTTTAACTGAGCAGTTCTTC.

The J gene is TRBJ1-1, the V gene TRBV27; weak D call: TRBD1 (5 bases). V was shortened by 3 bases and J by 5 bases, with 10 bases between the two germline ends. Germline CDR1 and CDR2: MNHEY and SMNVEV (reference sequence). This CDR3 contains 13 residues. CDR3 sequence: CASSFAGGTEAFF. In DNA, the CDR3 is TGTGCCAGCAGTTTTGCCGGGGGGACTGAAGCTTTCTTT.

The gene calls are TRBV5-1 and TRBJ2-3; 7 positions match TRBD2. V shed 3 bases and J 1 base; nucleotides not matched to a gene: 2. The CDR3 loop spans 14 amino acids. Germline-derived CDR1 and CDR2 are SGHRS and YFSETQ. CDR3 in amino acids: CASSWGGRTDTQYF. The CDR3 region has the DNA TGCGCCAGCAGCTGGGGGGGACGCACAGATACGCAGTATTTT.

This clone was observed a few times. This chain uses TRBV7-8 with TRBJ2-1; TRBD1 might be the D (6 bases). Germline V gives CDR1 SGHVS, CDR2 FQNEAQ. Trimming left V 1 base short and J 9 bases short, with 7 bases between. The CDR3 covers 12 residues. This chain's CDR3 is CASSLGGGEQFF. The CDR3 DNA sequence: TGTGCCAGCAGCTTAGGAGGGGGTGAGCAGTTCTTC.

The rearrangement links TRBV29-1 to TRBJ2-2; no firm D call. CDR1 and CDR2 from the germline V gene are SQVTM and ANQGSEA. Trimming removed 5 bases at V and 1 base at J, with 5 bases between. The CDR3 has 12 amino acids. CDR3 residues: CSVYRNTGELFF. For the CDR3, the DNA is TGCAGCGTTTACAGGAACACCGGGGAGCTGTTTTTT.